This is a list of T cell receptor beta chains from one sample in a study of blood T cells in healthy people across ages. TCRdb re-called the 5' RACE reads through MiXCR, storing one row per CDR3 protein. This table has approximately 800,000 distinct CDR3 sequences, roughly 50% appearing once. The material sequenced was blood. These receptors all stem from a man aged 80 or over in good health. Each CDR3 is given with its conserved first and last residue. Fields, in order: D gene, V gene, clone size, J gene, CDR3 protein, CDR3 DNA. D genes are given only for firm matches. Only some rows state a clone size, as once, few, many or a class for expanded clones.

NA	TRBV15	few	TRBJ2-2	CATSRLNPNTGELFF	TGTGCCACCAGCAGACTCAACCCGAACACCGGGGAGCTGTTTTTT
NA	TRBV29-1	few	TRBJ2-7	CSVQRAGWYNEQYF	TGCAGCGTTCAACGTGCGGGATGGTACAATGAGCAGTACTTC
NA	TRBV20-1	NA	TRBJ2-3	CSANIPLDSNPDTQYF	TGCAGTGCTAACATCCCTTTAGACTCAAACCCGGATACGCAGTATTTT
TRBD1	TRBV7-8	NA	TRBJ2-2	CARGTGETGRSNTGELFF	TGTGCCAGGGGGACAGGGGAAACGGGTAGATCGAACACCGGGGAGCTGTTTTTT
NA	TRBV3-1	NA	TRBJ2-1	CASSRGTVYNEQFF	TGTGCCAGCAGCCGGGGGACCGTTTACAATGAGCAGTTCTTC
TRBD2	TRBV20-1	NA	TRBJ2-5	CSARGLAGGVPEQYF	TGCAGTGCCCGCGGACTAGCGGGAGGGGTCCCTGAGCAGTACTTC
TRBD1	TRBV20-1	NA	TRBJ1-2	CSARDLGQGGYGYTF	TGCAGTGCTAGAGATTTAGGACAGGGCGGCTATGGCTACACCTTC
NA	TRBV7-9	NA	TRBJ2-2	CASSSDTYTGELFF	TGTGCCAGCAGCTCGGACACTTACACCGGGGAGCTGTTTTTT
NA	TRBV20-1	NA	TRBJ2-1	CSADDSGDSYNEQFF	TGCAGTGCTGACGATAGTGGGGACTCCTACAATGAGCAGTTCTTC
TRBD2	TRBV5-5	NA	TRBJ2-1	CASTPGTSKFLEQFF	TGTGCCAGCACGCCCGGGACTAGCAAGTTCCTTGAGCAGTTCTTC
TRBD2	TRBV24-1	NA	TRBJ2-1	CATSDILAGSRDEQFF	TGTGCCACCAGTGATATCCTAGCGGGGAGCCGCGATGAGCAGTTCTTC
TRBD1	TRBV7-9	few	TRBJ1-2	CTSSLFTDRVGYTF	TGTACCAGCAGCTTATTCACGGACAGGGTAGGCTACACCTTC
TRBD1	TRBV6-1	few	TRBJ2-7	CASSQRDRDAEQYF	TGTGCCAGCAGTCAACGGGACAGGGACGCCGAGCAGTACTTC
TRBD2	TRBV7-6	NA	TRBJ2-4	CASSALRGAGIRKQYF	TGTGCCAGCAGCGCCCTAAGAGGAGCGGGAATACGTAAGCAGTACTTC
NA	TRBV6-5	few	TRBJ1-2	CASTRQHPSYGYTF	TGTGCCAGCACCCGTCAGCATCCGTCCTATGGCTACACCTTC
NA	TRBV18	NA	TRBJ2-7	CASSPNTGRYEQYF	TGTGCCAGCTCACCTAACACAGGGAGATACGAGCAGTACTTC
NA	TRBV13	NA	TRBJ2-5	CASSLTSGETQYF	TGTGCCAGCAGCTTAACGTCGGGAGAGACCCAGTACTTC
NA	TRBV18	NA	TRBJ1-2	CASSPRLRTDNYGYTF	TGTGCCAGCTCACCACGTTTGCGGACAGACAACTATGGCTACACCTTC
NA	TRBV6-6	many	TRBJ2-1	CASSYARVYNEQFF	TGTGCCAGCAGTTACGCGAGGGTATACAATGAGCAGTTCTTC
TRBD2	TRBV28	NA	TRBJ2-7	CASSFPGGRSEQYF	TGTGCCAGCAGTTTTCCCGGCGGGAGGAGCGAGCAGTACTTC
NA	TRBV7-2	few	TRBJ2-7	CASSPPTASSYNEQYF	TGTGCCAGCAGTCCACCCACCGCTAGCTCCTACAATGAGCAGTACTTC
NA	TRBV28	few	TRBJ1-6	CASRSAGVTYNSPLHF	TGTGCCAGCAGAAGCGCGGGGGTCACCTATAATTCACCCCTCCACTTT
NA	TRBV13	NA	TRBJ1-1	CASSFSGPSMNTEVFF	TGTGCCAGCAGCTTCTCCGGCCCCAGCATGAACACTGAAGTTTTCTTT
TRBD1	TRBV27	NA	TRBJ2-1	CASSTTGGTLYNEQFF	TGTGCCAGCAGTACTACAGGGGGCACTCTCTACAATGAGCAGTTCTTC
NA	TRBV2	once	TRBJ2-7	CASTISAGSYEQYF	TGTGCCAGCACCATATCTGCTGGTTCCTACGAGCAGTACTTC
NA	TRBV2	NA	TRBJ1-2	CASSVDKNYGYTF	TGTGCCAGCAGCGTAGACAAAAACTATGGCTACACCTTC